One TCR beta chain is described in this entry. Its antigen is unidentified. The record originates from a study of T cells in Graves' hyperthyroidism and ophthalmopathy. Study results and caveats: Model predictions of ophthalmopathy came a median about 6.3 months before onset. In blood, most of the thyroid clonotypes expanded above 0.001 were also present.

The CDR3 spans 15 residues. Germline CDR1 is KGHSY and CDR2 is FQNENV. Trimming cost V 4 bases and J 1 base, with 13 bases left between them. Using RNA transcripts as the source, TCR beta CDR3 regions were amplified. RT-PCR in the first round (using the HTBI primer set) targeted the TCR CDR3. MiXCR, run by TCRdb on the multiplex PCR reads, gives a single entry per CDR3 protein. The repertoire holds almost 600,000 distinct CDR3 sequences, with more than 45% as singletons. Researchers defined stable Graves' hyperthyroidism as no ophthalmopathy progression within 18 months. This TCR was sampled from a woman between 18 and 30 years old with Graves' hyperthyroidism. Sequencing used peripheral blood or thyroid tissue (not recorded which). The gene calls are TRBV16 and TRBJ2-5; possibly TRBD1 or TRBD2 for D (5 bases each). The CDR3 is CASSRLLDSQETQYF. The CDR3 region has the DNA TGTGCCAGCAGCCGACTACTAGACAGCCAAGAGACCCAGTACTTC.